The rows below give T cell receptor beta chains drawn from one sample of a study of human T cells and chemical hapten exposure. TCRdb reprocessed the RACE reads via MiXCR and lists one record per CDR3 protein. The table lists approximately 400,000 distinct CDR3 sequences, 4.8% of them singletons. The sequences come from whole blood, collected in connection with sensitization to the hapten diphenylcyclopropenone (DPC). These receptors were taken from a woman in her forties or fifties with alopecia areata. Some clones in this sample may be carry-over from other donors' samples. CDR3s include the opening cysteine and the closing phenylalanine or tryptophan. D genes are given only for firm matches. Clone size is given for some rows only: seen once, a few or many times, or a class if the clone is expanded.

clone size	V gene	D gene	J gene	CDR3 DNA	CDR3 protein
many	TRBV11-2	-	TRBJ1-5	TGTGCCAGCAGCTTGGCCACGGGGGCCTATCAGCCCCAGCATTTT	CASSLATGAYQPQHF
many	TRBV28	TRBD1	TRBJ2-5	TGTGCCAGCAGACGAGGGACAGGCGCGTACCAAGAGACCCAGTACTTC	CASRRGTGAYQETQYF
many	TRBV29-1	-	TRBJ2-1	TGCAGCGTTGGGGGGCTCAGCTCCTACAATGAGCAGTTCTTC	CSVGGLSSYNEQFF
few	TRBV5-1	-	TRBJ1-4	TGCGCCAGCAGAGTCCGGGGGGCAACTAATGAAAAACTGTTTTTT	CASRVRGATNEKLFF
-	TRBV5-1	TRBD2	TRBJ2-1	TGCGCCAGCAGCTTGGGCCGCGGGACTAGAGTCATCCCAGGGGATGAGCAGTTCTTC	CASSLGRGTRVIPGDEQFF
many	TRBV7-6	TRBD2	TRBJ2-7	TGTGCCAGCAGCCGCGGGGGAAGCTCCTACGAGCAGTACTTC	CASSRGGSSYEQYF
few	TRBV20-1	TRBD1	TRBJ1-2	TGCAGCGCAGGGGGAGACGGTGTCTACACCTTC	CSAGGDGVYTF
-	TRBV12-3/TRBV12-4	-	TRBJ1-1	TGTGCCAGCAGTTTTTCGGAAAACCTAACCCCCGAAGCTTTCTTT	CASSFSENLTPEAFF
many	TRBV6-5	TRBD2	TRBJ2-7	TGTGCCAGCAGTCCTAGACTAGCGGGAGGGTACGAGCAGTACTTC	CASSPRLAGGYEQYF
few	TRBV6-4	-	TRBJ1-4	TGTGCCAGCAGTGACATAAGGGGAACTAATGAAAAACTTTTTTTT	CASSDIRGTNEKLFF
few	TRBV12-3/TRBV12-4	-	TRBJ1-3	TGTGCCAGCAGGAAGACCTACTCTGGAAACACCATATATTTT	CASRKTYSGNTIYF
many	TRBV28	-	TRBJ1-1	TGTGCCAGCAGTTTAGATGGCTATGAGGACACTGAAGCTTTCTTT	CASSLDGYEDTEAFF
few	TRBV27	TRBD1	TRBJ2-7	TGTGCCAGCAGTTATGGGACAGAACGAACGGGAGAGCAGTACTTC	CASSYGTERTGEQYF
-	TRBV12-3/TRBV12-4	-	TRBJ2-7	TGTGCCAGCAGTACGACGGGAATTTCTTACGAGCAGTACTTC	CASSTTGISYEQYF
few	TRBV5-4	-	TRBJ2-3	TGTGCCAGCAGCGTGCAAGTAGATACGCAGTATTTT	CASSVQVDTQYF
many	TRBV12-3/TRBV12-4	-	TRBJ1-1	TGTGCCAGCAGTTATGGATGGACTGAAGCTTTCTTT	CASSYGWTEAFF
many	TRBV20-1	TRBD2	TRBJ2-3	TGCAGTGCTAGTCCAGCGGGGGGTGCAGATACGCAGTATTTT	CSASPAGGADTQYF
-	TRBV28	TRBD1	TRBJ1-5	TGTGCCAGCAGCGCAGGGGGCGCGGGGCATCAGCCCCAGCATTTT	CASSAGGAGHQPQHF
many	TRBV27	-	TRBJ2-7	TGTGCCAGCAGTTTAAGGGGCGGGGGCACCTACGAGCAGTACTTC	CASSLRGGGTYEQYF
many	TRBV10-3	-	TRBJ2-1	TGTGCCATCAGTGAGAGGGGGACACAGGGAAATGAGCAGTTCTTC	CAISERGTQGNEQFF
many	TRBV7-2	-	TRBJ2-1	TGTGCCAGCAGAAAGAAGACCGGAACGCAATTGGTTGAGCAGTTCTTC	CASRKKTGTQLVEQFF
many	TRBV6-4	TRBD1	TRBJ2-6	TGTGCCAGCAGTGAGGGACAGAAGAGCTCTGGGGCCAACGTCCTGACTTTC	CASSEGQKSSGANVLTF
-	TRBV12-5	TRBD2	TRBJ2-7	TGTGCTAGTGGTTGGGGGAGGGCAGACCCCCTGCACGAGCAGTACTTC	CASGWGRADPLHEQYF
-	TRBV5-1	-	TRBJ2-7	TGCGCCAGCAGCTTGGAGGGACAGCAGTACTTC	CASSLEGQQYF
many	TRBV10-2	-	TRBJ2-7	TGCGCCAGCAGTGGGAAGCGGGAGACCCCAGGGGGTGAGCAGTACTTC	CASSGKRETPGGEQYF
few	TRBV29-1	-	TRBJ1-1	TGCAGCGTTAAGAGGGCTGAAGCTTTCTTT	CSVKRAEAFF
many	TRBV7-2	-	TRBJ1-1	TGTGCCAGCACCTCAGACCCGTTTCTTGAAGCTTTCTTT	CASTSDPFLEAFF
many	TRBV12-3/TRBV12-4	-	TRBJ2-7	TGTGCCAGCAGTTTTAGTCACGAGCAGTACTTC	CASSFSHEQYF
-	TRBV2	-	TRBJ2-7	TGTGCCAGCAGTGCCCGGGACATTCGAATCTTCGAGCAGTACTTC	CASSARDIRIFEQYF